The clone carrying this TCR beta chain qualifies as medium-sized. These data belong to a study of somatic mutations in cytotoxic T cells in rheumatoid arthritis. The germline gives CDR1 MGHRA, CDR2 YSYEKL. Trimming stripped 0 bases from V and 8 bases from J, with 10 bases between. The CDR3 is made up of 13 amino acids. TCRdb's table, derived via immunoSEQ multiplex PCR, lists solely in-frame clones and lacks some. The sample yields more than 13,000 clones, 72% seen once. The sequencing sample was made of CD8+ T cells sorted from blood. This chain links TRBV4-1 with TRBJ1-2; D remains unclear. This sequence was found in an adult with rheumatoid arthritis. DNA for the CDR3: TGCGCCAGCAGCCAAGACCCCAAGGCAGGCTACACCTTC. Its protein product is CASSQDPKAGYTF.